The 18 T cell receptor beta chains presented below share a single source sample, sequenced in a study of T cells in women clearing cervical HPV infection. TCRdb keeps only in-frame clones here, not all; method: immunoSEQ multiplex PCR. The sample has 25,000 to 35,000 clones. The sample was blood buffy coat. These TCRs come from a woman aged 18 to 75 with a cervical HPV16 infection that either progressed to CIN3+ or cleared (not recorded which).

Details on this clone: The DNA ends 3 residues before the CDR3 does, and the rest of the CDR3 is filled in from the germline J gene. This chain links TRBV2 with TRBJ2-5, with 8 bases matching TRBD1. The CDR3 is made up of 14 amino acids. The V and J ends lost 6 bases and 4 bases, in that order; junction bases with no gene match: 7. Looked up from germline, CDR1 is SNHLY and CDR2 is FYNNEI. CDR3: CASRTGQGAETQYF. The DNA read from the CDR3 is TGTGCCAGCAGGACAGGACAGGGAGCAGAGACC.

Details on this clone: Read coverage stops 3 residues before the CDR3 terminus; the germline J gene supplies the remainder. The rearrangement links TRBV7-3 to TRBJ1-2; D is unresolved. CDR3 length: 12 amino acids. Germline loops: CDR1 SGHTA, CDR2 FQGTGA. CDR3 residues: CASSGGGNDYTF. CDR3 DNA, as far as it was read: TGTGCCAGCAGCGGCGGTGGCAATGAC.

Details on this clone: The read ends 3 residues shy of where the CDR3 ends; the end is completed using the germline J gene. The chain has TRBV13 and TRBJ2-2; D is perhaps TRBD2 (6 bases). CDR1 PRHDT and CDR2 FYEKMQ come from the germline V gene (reference sequence). The CDR3 covers 16 residues. Trimming shortened V by 4 bases and J by 2 bases, and 14 bases separated the two germline ends. CDR3: CASSSRDWKNTGELFF. Incomplete CDR3 DNA: TGTGCCAGCAGCTCCCGGGACTGGAAAAACACCGGGGAG.

On this clone: The observed sequence ends 3 residues before the CDR3 terminus, with the missing tail filled in from the germline J gene. J is TRBJ2-1 and V is TRBV14, with 8 bases fitting TRBD1. CDR1 and CDR2 from the germline V gene are SGHDN and FVKESK. J lost 5 bases, V lost 4 bases, and 7 bases had no gene match. This CDR3 has 15 residues. The part of the CDR3 DNA that was read is TGTGCCAGCAGCCCTTGGACAGGGCAAAACAATGAG. It specifies CASSPWTGQNNE. The entire CDR3 reads CASSPWTGQNNEQFF. Supplemented by reference TRBV14 and TRBJ2-1, the full variable domain reads EAGVTQFPSHSVIEKGQTVTLRCDPISGHDNLYWYRRVMGKEIKFLLHFVKESKQDESGMPNNRFLAERTGGTYSTLKVQPAELEDSGVYFCASSPWTGQNNEQFFGPGTRLTVL.

Notes on this clone: The read gets to within 3 residues of the CDR3 end, and the germline J gene fills in the rest. The chain is built from TRBV5-6 and TRBJ2-1; D may be TRBD1 (5 bases). Trimming took off 1 base at V and 6 bases at J, with 11 bases between the two ends. Germline CDR1 reads SGHDT; CDR2 reads YYEEEE. The CDR3 loop spans 14 amino acids. The covered CDR3 bases are TGTGCCAGCAGCTTGTTAGGACAAATCAATGAG. It codes for CASSLLGQINE. Given in full, the CDR3 is CASSLLGQINEQFF.

With regard to this clone: The missing CDR3 end, 3 residues past where the read stops, is filled in from the germline J gene. The genes are TRBV30 and TRBJ1-2, with 9 bases lining up with TRBD1. Germline CDR1 reads GTSNPN; CDR2 reads SVGIG (reference sequence). CDR3 size: 13 residues. The DNA read from the CDR3 is TGTGCCCGCAACTCGCCGGGACAGGGCGAC. This codes for CARNSPGQGD. The full CDR3 is CARNSPGQGDYTF. The whole variable domain, filled in from reference TRBV30 and TRBJ1-2, reads SQTIHQWPATLVQPVGSPLSLECTVEGTSNPNLYWYRQAAGRGLQLLFYSVGIGQISSEVPQNLSASRPQDRQFILSSKKLLLSDSGFYLCARNSPGQGDYTFGSGTRLTVV.

A note on this clone: The read terminates 3 residues before the CDR3 end, so the remaining end is supplied by the germline J gene. V is TRBV5-1 and J is TRBJ2-1, with a weak D call TRBD2 (6 bases). The CDR3 spans 15 residues. Germline V lookup: CDR1 SGHRS, CDR2 YFSETQ. The germline V and J ends were trimmed by 4 bases and 1 base, with 12 bases remaining between them. The part of the CDR3 DNA that was read is TGCGCCAGCAGCCCGACTAGTGGGTCCTACAATGAG. It translates to CASSPTSGSYNE. The whole CDR3 sequence is CASSPTSGSYNEQFF.

On this clone itself: The read finishes 3 residues shy of the CDR3 end, and the germline J gene is used to complete it. The chain couples TRBV11-3 to TRBJ2-3; 12 nucleotides align to TRBD2. The CDR3 totals 15 residues. V was pared by 4 bases and J by 4 bases, with 3 bases of the junction left unmatched. Germline loops: CDR1 SGHNT, CDR2 YENEEA. Incomplete CDR3 DNA: TGTGCCAGCAGCTCTAGACTAGCGGGAGCAGATACG. Amino acids: CASSSRLAGADT. The whole CDR3 protein reads CASSSRLAGADTQYF.

Remarks on this clone: The DNA ends 3 residues before the CDR3 does, and the rest of the CDR3 is filled in from the germline J gene. This chain links TRBV5-1 with TRBJ2-1; the match to TRBD1 covers 9 bases. This CDR3 has 17 amino acids. V trimming: 2 bases; J trimming: 9 bases; junction bases outside the gene matches: 15. Germline CDR1 and CDR2: SGHRS and YFSETQ. CDR3 DNA (partial): TGCGCCAGCAGCTTACAACTGACAGGGGGAGCCCAGGGTGAG. Translating gives CASSLQLTGGAQGE. The full CDR3 sequence reads CASSLQLTGGAQGEQFF.

Comment on this clone: The CDR3 end lies 3 residues beyond the end of the read and is filled in from the germline J gene. The chain is built from TRBV30 and TRBJ1-5; D not resolved. CDR3 length: 13 amino acids. V lost 1 base and J lost 7, with 11 bases in between. Germline V gene data show CDR1 as GTSNPN and CDR2 as SVGIG (reference sequence). The CDR3 DNA, read in part, is TGTGCCTGGAGTGACGATGGTGGCCAGCCC. This encodes CAWSDDGGQP. The complete CDR3 sequence is CAWSDDGGQPQHF.

As for this clone: The read finishes 3 residues shy of the CDR3 end, and the germline J gene is used to complete it. V and J are TRBV5-6 and TRBJ2-5, with a possible D match to TRBD1 (6 bases). Trimming took off 5 bases at V and 5 bases at J, with 13 bases between the two ends. The CDR3 consists of 13 residues. Germline CDR1 SGHDT, CDR2 YYEEEE. CDR3 amino acids: CASSLTGHETQYF. The CDR3 DNA, read in part, is TGTGCCAGCAGTCTGACAGGACACGAGACC.

Remarks on this clone: Coverage ceases 3 residues before the CDR3 finishes, and the germline J gene fills in the end. The chain has TRBV24-1 and TRBJ2-1; D unclear. The germline gives CDR1 KGHDR, CDR2 SFDVKD. The CDR3 runs 14 residues. The V gene lost 1 base and the J gene lost 0 bases, with 3 bases spanning the gap. CDR3 protein: CATSDFNSYNEQFF. The sequenced CDR3 bases are TGTGCCACCAGTGATTTCAACTCCTACAATGAG.

Here the CDR3 reads CASKSQTAGNDYTF. CDR3 DNA, as far as it was read: TGTGCCAGTAAAAGCCAGACAGCGGGCAATGAC. V usage is TRBV19 and J usage is TRBJ1-2; TRBD1 might be the D (5 bases). The observed sequence ends 3 residues before the CDR3 terminus, with the missing tail filled in from the germline J gene. This CDR3 region has 14 residues. Germline CDR1 LNHDA, CDR2 SQIVND (reference sequence).

A note on this clone: One junction end does not reproduce the germline sequence, and a read error may be involved. The read terminates 3 residues before the CDR3 end, so the remaining end is supplied by the germline J gene. The V gene is TRBV20-1, the J gene TRBJ2-1; D gene uncertain. This CDR3 is built from 14 residues. Germline values: CDR1 DFQATT, CDR2 SNEGSKA (reference sequence). CDR3: CSARGSSSHNEQFF. The part of the CDR3 DNA that was read is TGCAGTGCTAGAGGTAGTAGCTCCCACAATGAG.

CDR3: CASTPGDRQETQYF. CDR3 bases read: TGTGCCAGCACCCCCGGGGACAGACAAGAGACC. The V call is TRBV11-1, the J call TRBJ2-5; 7 bases fit TRBD1. The read ends 3 residues early relative to the CDR3; the germline J gene fills the gap. Germline-derived CDR1 and CDR2 are SGHAT and FQDESV (reference sequence). There are 14 residues in the CDR3. Unmatched junction bases numbered 7, after V lost 7 bases and J lost 2 bases.

Incomplete CDR3 DNA: TGTGCCAGTAGTGAAGCGACAGGGGGCTCCCTTGGC. This gives the protein CASSEATGGSLG. The full-length CDR3 reads as CASSEATGGSLGYTF. The chain carries TRBV19 and TRBJ1-2; 10 bases fit TRBD1. The read gets to within 3 residues of the CDR3 end, and the germline J gene fills in the rest. The length of the CDR3 is 15 residues. Germline V gene data show CDR1 as LNHDA and CDR2 as SQIVND (reference sequence). The J segment lost 7 bases and the V segment lost 5 bases, leaving 10 bases of the junction unmatched.

A remark on this clone: The read gets to within 3 residues of the CDR3 end, and the germline J gene fills in the rest. V gene TRBV18 combines with J gene TRBJ1-4; tentatively, D is TRBD1 (6 bases). CDR1 and CDR2 from the germline V gene are KGHSH and LQKENI. The CDR3 has 17 residues. Trimming cost V 1 base and J 6 bases, with 18 bases left between them. CDR3 DNA (partial): TGTGCCAGCTCACCACTTCAGATTGGACAGAACTATGAAAAA. This sequence encodes CASSPLQIGQNYEK. The entire CDR3 sequence reads CASSPLQIGQNYEKLFF.

A word on this clone: The CDR3 end falls 3 residues outside the read, so it is completed with the germline J gene. The rearrangement joins TRBV19 to TRBJ2-2, with 7 nucleotides matching TRBD1. CDR1 and CDR2 (germline): LNHDA, SQIVND (reference sequence). This CDR3 has 16 residues. The CDR3 sequence: CASTSQGTGTNEKLFF. CDR3 DNA (partial): TGTGCCAGTACATCACAGGGGACCGGAACTAATGAAAAG.